This T cell receptor (beta chain) was observed in a study of cytomegalovirus exposure and HLA in healthy donors. The CDR3 runs to 17 residues. V lost 1 base, J lost 8 bases, and 9 bases stayed unmatched. Germline CDR1 is SSHAT and CDR2 is FNYEAQ (reference sequence). With 60 Vbeta and 13 Jbeta primers, the PCR was carried out. Assay used: immunoSEQ multiplex PCR; TCRdb lists only in-frame clones, some missing. The sample comprises about 110,000 clones, under 85% of which are singletons, and 4.2% rests with the top ten. Material: PBMCs. This TCR was recovered from a male donor in good health and CMV-seronegative. The rearrangement joins TRBV7-7 to TRBJ2-1; 12 bases map to TRBD2. CDR3 bases: TGTGCCAGCAGCTTAGACCCCCTGACTAGCGGGAGACATGAGCAGTTCTTC. It specifies CASSLDPLTSGRHEQFF.